This T cell receptor beta chain comes out of a study of cytomegalovirus exposure and HLA in healthy donors. A word on this clone: The target antigen is unknown.

Findings and caveats of the study: A few CMV-associated chains were confirmed in vitro to be specific for CMV antigens. Information on immune exposure was restricted to one variable (CMV serostatus). In a later analysis, an Asian-associated ancestry cluster reportedly showed fewer N-insertions than the 666-donor mean.

Trimming pared 5 bases from V and 0 bases from J, leaving 12 bases between. There are 15 residues in the CDR3. CDR1 and CDR2 from the germline V gene are SNHLY and FYNNEI. Researchers ran the PCR with 60 Vbeta and 13 Jbeta primers. Authors' methods: Counted up in a later analysis, unique TCR beta chains came to about 83 million, with around 11 million shared. Measured with immunoSEQ multiplex PCR; TCRdb has only the in-frame clones, and not every one. V and J calls and clone size are given by that table; D and trimming were obtained from the DNA. The sample includes roughly 100,000 clones, around 80% of them seen just once.

The chain carries TRBV2 and TRBJ2-3; a possible D gene is TRBD1 (6 bases). Sequencing used PBMCs. The sequence came from a man aged 35 to 55 in good health and CMV-seropositive. The CDR3 nucleotides are TGTGCCAGCAGTCTCGCACAGGGTAGCACAGATACGCAGTATTTT. Amino acids: CASSLAQGSTDTQYF.